The present T cell receptor (beta chain) was sequenced within a study of Tregs in tolerant kidney transplant recipients. General study findings and limits: Biological reproducibility was not directly addressed, but technical replication error appeared minimal. The small number of patients limits these findings pending further validation.

In the case of this clone: What it binds is unknown.

The germline V gene encodes CDR1 SGHNT and CDR2 YYREEE (reference sequence). J was trimmed by 8 bases and V by 3 bases; bases with no gene match: 7. The CDR3 totals 14 residues. Measured with immunoSEQ multiplex PCR; TCRdb has only the in-frame clones, and not every one. The table shows under 300,000 clones, with 65% to 85% occurring only once. V gene TRBV5-4 combines with J gene TRBJ1-2, with 10 positions matching TRBD1. This TCR was recovered from a human donor in good health. Sequenced: CD4+ T cells from blood. As DNA, the CDR3 is TGTGCCAGCAGCTATAGGGACAGGGGAAGCGGCTACACCTTC. Its translation is CASSYRDRGSGYTF.